This note documents a single T cell receptor beta chain sequence. Its antigen is not identified. V dropped 6 bases and J dropped 6 bases, with 17 bases sitting between them. The CDR3 has 15 residues. Germline-derived CDR1 and CDR2 are SGHAT and FQNNGV. These data belong to a study of T cells in Graves' hyperthyroidism and ophthalmopathy. Broader study findings: Blood samples included most of the expanded thyroid clonotypes exceeding 0.001.

Researchers amplified the TCR beta CDR3 regions from RNA transcripts. The HTBI primer set drove a first-round RT-PCR of the TCR CDR3. TCRdb recomputed calls from the multiplex PCR reads with MiXCR, one row per CDR3 protein. Of 280,000 or so distinct CDR3 sequences in the sample, about 15% were seen once. The TCR comes from a woman between 45 and 65 years old with Graves' hyperthyroidism that later progressed to Graves' ophthalmopathy. Sequencing was carried out using blood. This chain links TRBV11-2 with TRBJ2-2; D could derive from TRBD1 or TRBD2 (6 bases each). In DNA form, the CDR3 reads TGTGCCAGCAGTTTAACGGAGGGGGGAGCCGGGGAGCTGTTTTTT. As protein: CASSLTEGGAGELFF.